Below, 21 T cell receptor beta chains from the same sample are listed, as sequenced in a study of T cells in Graves' hyperthyroidism and ophthalmopathy. Using RNA transcripts as the source, TCR beta CDR3 regions were amplified. First-round RT-PCR with HTBI primers amplified the TCR CDR3 region. MiXCR, applied by TCRdb to the multiplex PCR reads, yields one record per CDR3 protein. The sample includes 690,000 or so distinct CDR3 sequences, roughly a sixth of them seen just once. The specimen sequenced was blood. The receptor set was obtained from a woman between 50 and 59 years old with Graves' hyperthyroidism that later progressed to Graves' ophthalmopathy.

CDR3 in amino acids: CSAGGRQVGTGELFF. CDR3 coding DNA: TGCAGTGCAGGGGGGAGACAGGTCGGCACCGGGGAGCTGTTTTTT. The genes are TRBV20-1 and TRBJ2-2, with D possibly called TRBD1 or TRBD2 (6 bases each). Germline values: CDR1 DFQATT, CDR2 SNEGSKA (reference sequence). This CDR3 is built from 15 residues. V was pared by 6 bases and J by 4 bases, with 18 bases between.

This clonotype showed up many times. The CDR3 DNA reads as TGTGCCAGCAGTTTTTCAGGGTGGGGTTCACCCCTCCACTTT. Amino acid sequence: CASSFSGWGSPLHF. The J gene is TRBJ1-6, the V gene TRBV6-1; TRBD1 might be the D (5 bases). Trimming stripped 5 bases from V and 9 bases from J, with 14 bases between. The length of the CDR3 is 14 residues. Germline V lookup: CDR1 MNHNS, CDR2 SASEGT.

This chain uses TRBV4-2 with TRBJ2-3, with 11 positions matching TRBD1. Germline V lookup: CDR1 LGHNA, CDR2 YNFKEQ. V gave up 6 bases and J gave up 3 bases; unmatched junction bases: 5. The CDR3 contains 15 residues. The CDR3 spells CASRGTGGGTDTQYF. The DNA for the CDR3 is TGTGCCAGCAGGGGGACAGGGGGGGGGACAGATACGCAGTATTTT.

The CDR3 DNA reads TGCAGTGCTAGACGGGGGGCCAACGTCCTGACTTTC. It translates to CSARRGANVLTF. V is TRBV20-1 and J is TRBJ2-6; D is unclear. Trimming removed 2 bases from V and 4 bases from J, with 3 bases in between. The CDR3 runs to 12 residues. Germline loops: CDR1 DFQATT, CDR2 SNEGSKA (reference sequence).

This chain uses TRBV4-1 with TRBJ2-7, with D tentatively TRBD1 or TRBD2 (5 bases each). Trimming removed 1 base at V and 6 bases at J, with 10 bases between. CDR1 is MGHRA and CDR2 is YSYEKL in the germline V gene. The CDR3 length is 13 residues. The CDR3 loop reads CASSQVRGVEQYF. CDR3 sequence (DNA): TGCGCCAGCAGCCAAGTGAGAGGGGTCGAGCAGTACTTC.

This clonotype was observed at least ten times. The chain recombines TRBV11-2 with TRBJ2-3; D gene ambiguous. V shed 0 bases and J shed 3 bases, with 7 bases lying between them. This CDR3 contains 14 residues. In germline, CDR1 is SGHAT, CDR2 FQNNGV. The CDR3 here is CASSLEGSTDTQYF. DNA of the CDR3: TGTGCCAGCAGCTTAGAGGGCTCAACAGATACGCAGTATTTT.

On this clonotype itself: No conserved phenylalanine or tryptophan is present at the end of the CDR3, so a read error is the likely explanation. The chain recombines TRBV27 with TRBJ1-2; 10 positions match TRBD1. The V and J ends lost 4 bases and 4 bases, in that order; junction bases with no gene match: 3. CDR3 length: 14 residues. The germline CDR1 and CDR2 sequences are MNHEY and SMNVEV (reference sequence). The CDR3 protein is CASSWTGGTYGYTS. The CDR3 DNA is TGTGCCAGCAGTTGGACAGGGGGTACCTATGGCTACACCTCC.

The sample holds a few counts of this clonotype. CDR3 loop: CAWSPGDEQFF. For the CDR3, the DNA is TGTGCCTGGAGTCCGGGAGATGAGCAGTTCTTC. The V and J genes are TRBV30 and TRBJ2-1; tentatively, D is TRBD2 (6 bases). The ends were cut back, 2 bases at V and 8 bases at J, with 7 bases in the middle. CDR3 length: 11 amino acids. CDR1 and CDR2 from the germline V gene are GTSNPN and SVGIG (reference sequence). Together with reference TRBV30 and TRBJ2-1, the CDR3 gives the full variable domain: SQTIHQWPATLVQPVGSPLSLECTVEGTSNPNLYWYRQAAGRGLQLLFYSVGIGQISSEVPQNLSASRPQDRQFILSSKKLLLSDSGFYLCAWSPGDEQFFGPGTRLTVL.

The count of this clonotype is one. The final CDR3 position lacks the conserved phenylalanine or tryptophan, pointing to a likely read error. The chain links TRBV27 to TRBJ1-3; D not resolved. Deletions cut 5 bases from V and 2 bases from J, with 22 bases between. Germline V gene data show CDR1 as MNHEY and CDR2 as SMNVEV (reference sequence). CDR3 length: 18 amino acids. The CDR3 nucleotides read TGTGCCAGCAGTCCTCAGTTTATCGCACGGTTAACTGGAAACACCATATATCTT. This sequence encodes CASSPQFIARLTGNTIYL.

This sequence joins TRBV6-1 and TRBJ2-1, with 9 bases fitting TRBD1. CDR1 is MNHNS and CDR2 is SASEGT in the germline V gene. The CDR3 runs to 16 residues. V lost 3 bases and J lost 6; bases outside the gene matches: 9. Here the CDR3 reads CASSEFRTGDGNEQFF. The CDR3 coding sequence is TGTGCCAGCAGTGAGTTCCGGACAGGGGACGGCAATGAGCAGTTCTTC.

This clonotype appeared once. This chain uses TRBV19 with TRBJ1-5, with D uncertain. Trimming shortened V by 1 base and J by 3 bases, and 7 bases separated the two germline ends. CDR1 is LNHDA, CDR2 SQIVND, per germline (reference sequence). This CDR3 has 14 residues. The CDR3 bases are TGTGCCAGTAGTATAGGTCAGACCAATCAGCCCCAGCATTTT. This sequence encodes CASSIGQTNQPQHF. The whole variable domain, filled in from reference TRBV19 and TRBJ1-5, reads DGGITQSPKYLFRKEGQNVTLSCEQNLNHDAMYWYRQDPGQGLRLIYYSQIVNDFQKGDIAEGYSVSREKKESFPLTVTSAQKNPTAFYLCASSIGQTNQPQHFGDGTRLSIL.

This clonotype was detected ten times or more. The CDR3 sequence is CASSQSSGVGTDTQYF. The CDR3, as DNA: TGTGCCAGCAGCCAATCTAGCGGGGTGGGCACAGATACGCAGTATTTT. The V call is TRBV3-1, the J call TRBJ2-3; 9 positions match TRBD2. There are 16 residues in the CDR3. The germline V gene encodes CDR1 LGHDT and CDR2 YNNKEL (reference sequence). V gave up 2 bases and J gave up 1 base; unmatched junction bases: 4.

This clonotype was counted at least ten times. This chain connects TRBV20-1 to TRBJ2-7; D tentatively reads TRBD1 or TRBD2 (5 bases each). Trimming removed 5 bases at V and 0 bases at J, with 11 bases between. This CDR3 contains 13 residues. Germline CDR1 DFQATT, CDR2 SNEGSKA (reference sequence). The CDR3 DNA is TGCAGTGCTCCGGGACGGAACTCCTACGAGCAGTACTTC. Encoded protein: CSAPGRNSYEQYF.

The table lists this clonotype with many counts. The chain is built from TRBV6-1 and TRBJ1-1, with D unresolved. The CDR3 is 10 amino acids. Per germline, CDR1 MNHNS and CDR2 SASEGT. CDR3 sequence reads: CATVATEAFF. The CDR3 bases are TGTGCTACGGTGGCCACTGAAGCTTTCTTT.

This rearrangement joins TRBV20-1 to TRBJ2-1; unclear D gene. Germline assignment: CDR1 DFQATT and CDR2 SNEGSKA (reference sequence). The CDR3 consists of 16 residues. Trimming stripped 0 bases from V and 0 bases from J, with 12 bases between. CDR3 bases: TGCAGTGCTAGAGATCAACTCCCAAGCTCCTACAATGAGCAGTTCTTC. It codes for CSARDQLPSSYNEQFF.

The J gene is TRBJ1-5, the V gene TRBV27; D is undetermined. From germline, CDR1 is MNHEY and CDR2 SMNVEV (reference sequence). The CDR3 consists of 15 residues. V was pared by 6 bases and J by 7 bases, with 19 bases between. CDR3 in amino acids: CASSLTPLGRQPQHF. As DNA, the CDR3 is TGTGCCAGCAGCTTAACCCCCCTCGGGCGCCAGCCCCAGCATTTT.

This clonotype was seen a handful of times. The chain couples TRBV12-3 or TRBV12-4 to TRBJ2-5, with TRBD1 as a possible D gene (6 bases). The CDR3 consists of 17 residues. With 5 bases removed from V and 4 bases from J, the gap between germline ends came to 23 bases. DNA of the CDR3: TGTGCCAGCAGTCGCCTTCGAACAGGGCTTGGGGGAGAGACCCAGTACTTC. Translation gives CASSRLRTGLGGETQYF.

This clonotype appeared many times. The chain joins TRBV20-1 to TRBJ1-1; D not resolved. The V gene's germline CDR1 is DFQATT and CDR2 SNEGSKA (reference sequence). The CDR3 extends over 14 amino acids. Trimming stripped 0 bases from V and 1 base from J, with 9 bases between. DNA for the CDR3: TGCAGTGCTAGAGATTTGGTGCGGAACACTGAAGCTTTCTTT. This gives the protein CSARDLVRNTEAFF.

This clonotype has more than one count but fewer than ten. V gene TRBV27 combines with J gene TRBJ2-7, with D perhaps TRBD2 (5 bases). V lost 3 bases and J lost 6, with 12 bases in between. Germline CDR1 is MNHEY and CDR2 is SMNVEV (reference sequence). There are 13 residues in the CDR3. The CDR3 bases are TGTGCCAGCAGTTTCCGGGGAGCGAGCGAGCAGTACTTC. Its protein product is CASSFRGASEQYF.

The sample holds a few counts of this clonotype. CDR3 region: CASSGLGSQGLAGELFF. Written as DNA, the CDR3 is TGCGCCAGCAGCGGACTTGGGAGTCAGGGATTGGCCGGGGAGCTGTTTTTT. The chain recombines TRBV5-1 with TRBJ2-2, with D perhaps matching TRBD1 or TRBD2 (5 bases each). The V gene's germline CDR1 is SGHRS and CDR2 YFSETQ. The ends were cut back, 4 bases at V and 6 bases at J, with 22 bases in the middle. The CDR3 consists of 17 residues.

The chain recombines TRBV7-9 with TRBJ2-3; 14 nucleotides align to TRBD2. There are 18 residues in the CDR3. V shed 2 bases and J 5 bases; nucleotides not matched to a gene: 9. Germline V CDR1 and CDR2: SEHNR, FQNEAQ (reference sequence). This CDR3 reads CASSLKTSGLAGVDTQYF. As DNA, the CDR3 is TGTGCCAGCAGCTTAAAGACTTCGGGACTAGCGGGGGTAGATACGCAGTATTTT.